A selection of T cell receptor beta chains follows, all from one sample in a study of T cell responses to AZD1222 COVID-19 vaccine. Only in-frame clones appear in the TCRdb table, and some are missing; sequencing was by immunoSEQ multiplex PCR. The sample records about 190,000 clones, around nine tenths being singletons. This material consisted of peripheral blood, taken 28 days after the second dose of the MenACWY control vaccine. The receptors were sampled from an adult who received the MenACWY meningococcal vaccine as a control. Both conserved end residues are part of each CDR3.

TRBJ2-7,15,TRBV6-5,CASRTGGQVNYEQYF
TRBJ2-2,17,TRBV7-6,CASSFGTPGFSTGELFF
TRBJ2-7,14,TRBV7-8,CASSVGTPDYEQYF
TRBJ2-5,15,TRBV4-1,CASSQVKQGQETQYF
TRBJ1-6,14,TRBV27,CASSFRGSNSPLHF
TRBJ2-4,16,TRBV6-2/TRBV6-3,CASSRGLAGPENIQYF
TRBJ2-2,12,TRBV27,CASSLRGGELFF
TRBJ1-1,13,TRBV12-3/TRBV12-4,CASSLWLNTEAFF
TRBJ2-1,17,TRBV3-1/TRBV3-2,CASSQGPAGRGYNEQFF
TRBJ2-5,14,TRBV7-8,CASSMTGTQETQYF
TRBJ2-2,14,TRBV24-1,CATRDSPDTGELFF
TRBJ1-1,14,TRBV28,CASRPGRPNTEAFF
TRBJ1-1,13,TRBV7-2,CASSLGMNTEAFF
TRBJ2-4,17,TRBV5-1,CASSPYNQGSAKNIQYF
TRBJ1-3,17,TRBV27,CASSLYGDSSSGNTIYF
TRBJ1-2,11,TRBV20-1,CSAAGTYGYTF
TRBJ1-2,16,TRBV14,CASSQDLSAGFYGYTF
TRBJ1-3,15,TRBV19,CASTYLRDFRNTIYF
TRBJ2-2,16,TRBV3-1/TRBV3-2,CASSQRAGRSPGELFF
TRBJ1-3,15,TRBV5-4,CASSLQGISGNTIYF
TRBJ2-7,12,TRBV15,CATSPRGYEQYF
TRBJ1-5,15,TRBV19,CASSIAQLSNQPQHF
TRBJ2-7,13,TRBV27,CASSGTDSYEQYF
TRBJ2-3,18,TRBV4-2,CASSQDLRQANPTDTQYF
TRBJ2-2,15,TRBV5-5,CASTRDHPNTGELFF
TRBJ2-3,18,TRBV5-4,CASSLPGLAFKNTDTQYF
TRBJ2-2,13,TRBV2,CASSVVGGGELFF
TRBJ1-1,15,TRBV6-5,CASSPRTELNTEAFF
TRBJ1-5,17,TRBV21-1,CASSVSGRWPSNQPQHF
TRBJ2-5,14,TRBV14,CASSQVGYQETQYF
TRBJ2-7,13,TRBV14,CASSQQQGTEQYF
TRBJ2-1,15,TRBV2,CASSRGLAGVNEQFF
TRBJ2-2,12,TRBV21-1,CASGSGSGELFF
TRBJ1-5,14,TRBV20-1,CSASHGDLNQPQHF
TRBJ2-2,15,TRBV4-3,CASSQFHLGVGELFF
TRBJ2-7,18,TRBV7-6,CASSLVGSTHLSSSEQYF
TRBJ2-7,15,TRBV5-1,CASSPPGQGTYEQYF
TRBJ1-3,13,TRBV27,CASSSQGGNTIYF
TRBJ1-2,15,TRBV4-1,CASSQVAGVNYGYTF
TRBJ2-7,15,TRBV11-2,CASSSGTGRIYEQYF
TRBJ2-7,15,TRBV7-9,CASSSDRGLGDEQYF
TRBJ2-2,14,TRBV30,CAWKSFIFTGELFF
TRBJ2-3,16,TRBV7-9,CASSPRRSGNTDTQYF
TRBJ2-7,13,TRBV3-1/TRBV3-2,CASSQVGGGEQYF